The next 9 T cell receptor beta chains were all read from a single sample in a study of human T cells and chemical hapten exposure. This sample's time point: pre-sensitization, week 0. Treatment specified: therapeutic diphenylcyclopropenone sensitization with weekly scalp DPC. TCRdb reprocessed the RACE reads via MiXCR and lists one record per CDR3 protein. The sample consists of a few hundred thousand distinct CDR3 sequences, over 5% of them appearing once. This specimen was whole blood, taken in connection with sensitization to the hapten diphenylcyclopropenone (DPC). The receptor source for this set is a woman between 18 and 30 years old with alopecia areata. Some clones in this sample may be carry-over from other donors' samples.

This clonotype was counted a few times. The CDR3 nucleotides are TGTGCCAGTAAAGAAGGTATGATGAATAATTCACCCCTCCACTTT. It encodes CASKEGMMNNSPLHF. J is TRBJ1-6 and V is TRBV6-2 or TRBV6-3; D is unresolved. The CDR3 consists of 15 residues. CDR1 and CDR2 (germline): MNHEY, SVGEGT. V was cut by 9 bases and J by 5 bases, with 17 bases left in between.

The V call is TRBV20-1, the J call TRBJ1-6; TRBD1 matches 7 bases. Per the germline V gene, CDR1 is DFQATT and CDR2 is SNEGSKA (reference sequence). The CDR3 consists of 13 residues. V was clipped by 6 bases and J by 6 bases; unmatched bases: 5. The CDR3 DNA sequence: TGCAGTGCCCCCGGGACAGTTAATTCACCCCTCCACTTT. Translation: CSAPGTVNSPLHF.

This sequence joins TRBV4-3 and TRBJ1-3, with D possibly being TRBD1 (6 bases). Trimming shortened V by 0 bases and J by 2 bases, and 8 bases separated the two germline ends. The CDR3 contains 15 residues. Germline lookup yields CDR1 LGHNA and CDR2 YSLEER. Written as DNA, the CDR3 is TGCGCCAGCAGCCAAGATACAGGGACTGGAAACACCATATATTTT. This codes for CASSQDTGTGNTIYF.

In its sample, this clonotype was seen many times. The chain is built from TRBV6-2 or TRBV6-3 and TRBJ2-7, with 11 bases matching TRBD2. The CDR3 contains 16 residues. The germline V gene has CDR1 MNHEY and CDR2 SVGEGT. With V trimmed by 5 bases and J by 2 bases, 8 bases remained unmatched. This CDR3 reads CASSPNRLAGPYEQYF. The CDR3 region has the DNA TGTGCCAGCAGTCCGAACCGACTAGCGGGGCCCTACGAGCAGTACTTC.

In DNA, the CDR3 is TGCAGTGCTGGGGCGGTGGGAGGGGATACGCAGTATTTT. Translating it yields CSAGAVGGDTQYF. This sequence joins TRBV20-1 and TRBJ2-3; 7 positions match TRBD2. This CDR3 is built from 13 residues. The germline gives CDR1 DFQATT, CDR2 SNEGSKA (reference sequence). V shed 5 bases and J 6 bases; nucleotides not matched to a gene: 8.

This clonotype was detected many times. The rearrangement joins TRBV6-5 to TRBJ1-2; D remains unclear. The V end was cut by 9 bases, the J end by 2 bases, with 7 bases between. Germline lookup yields CDR1 MNHEY and CDR2 SVGAGI. This CDR3 has 11 amino acids. The CDR3 loop is CASGRNYGYTF. Here the CDR3 DNA reads TGTGCCAGTGGACGGAACTATGGCTACACCTTC.

This clonotype has only a few counts. The chain joins TRBV6-5 to TRBJ2-6; the match to TRBD1 covers 9 bases. Germline V gene sequence: CDR1 MNHEY, CDR2 SVGAGI. This CDR3 spans 19 amino acids. J lost 4 bases, V lost 4 bases, and 14 bases had no gene match. The chain's CDR3 is CASSLLRDRVKSGANVLTF. CDR3 DNA sequence: TGTGCCAGCAGTTTACTCCGGGACAGGGTAAAATCCGGGGCCAACGTCCTGACTTTC.

This clonotype was seen more than once but under ten times. The chain uses TRBV6-5 and TRBJ2-7, with 9 bases matching TRBD1. CDR1 is MNHEY and CDR2 is SVGAGI in the germline V gene. The junction had 3 bases not matched to a gene; V was cut back by 0 bases and J by 6 bases. The CDR3 has 14 amino acids. In nucleotides, the CDR3 is TGTGCCAGCAGTTACTCGGGACAGGGACTCGAGCAGTACTTC. Translating it yields CASSYSGQGLEQYF.

The sample holds many counts of this clonotype. This chain links TRBV6-5 with TRBJ1-4, with TRBD1 identical over 9 bases. Per germline, CDR1 MNHEY and CDR2 SVGAGI. Losses at the gene ends were 2 bases for V and 5 bases for J; bases not matched to a gene: 3. This CDR3 is 15 amino acids long. DNA of the CDR3: TGTGCCAGCAGTTACGGGACAGGGAGGAATGAAAAACTGTTTTTT. Encoded protein: CASSYGTGRNEKLFF.